This entry lists 13 T cell receptor beta chains sequenced from one sample in a study of prognosis after radiotherapy for stage I lung cancer. Template was genomic DNA; TCR beta CDR3 amplified in two multiplex PCR rounds. Gene-specific TRBV and TRBJ primers were used in PCR round one. TCRdb called the multiplex PCR reads again in MiXCR, with one record for every CDR3 protein. The table records around 16,000 distinct CDR3 sequences, around 40% of them present only once. This specimen was PBMCs, taken before or after stereotactic body radiation therapy (not recorded which). The receptor set was obtained from a donor over 45 with non-small cell lung cancer.

This chain joins TRBV7-2 and TRBJ2-2; 7 positions match TRBD2. The CDR3 consists of 18 residues. Germline CDR1 reads SGHTA; CDR2 reads FQGNSA. The ends lost 3 bases at V and 1 base at J; junction bases unmatched: 11. The CDR3 DNA reads TGTGCCAGCAGCTTCGCCCCAACTAGCGCCAAGAACACCGGGGAGCTGTTTTTT. Its protein is CASSFAPTSAKNTGELFF.

About this clonotype: Germline and junction disagree at one end, which may indicate a read error. The V call is TRBV5-1, the J call TRBJ2-1, with TRBD2 matching 9 bases. The CDR3 extends over 18 amino acids. The germline gives CDR1 SGHRS, CDR2 YFSETQ. CDR3: CAISLVVAGVGSYNDQFF. CDR3 DNA sequence: TGCGCCATCAGCTTGGTAGTAGCGGGAGTGGGGTCCTACAATGATCAGTTCTTC.

Points on this clonotype: This may stem from a read error, because a much larger clone lies one nucleotide away. V usage is TRBV6-1 and J usage is TRBJ1-1, with D tentatively TRBD1 (5 bases). CDR1 and CDR2 (germline): MNHNS, SASEGT. The CDR3 is made up of 14 amino acids. CDR3 bases: TGTGCCACTAGAAGGTTGACAGCGAACACTGAAGCTTCCTTT. Its protein product is CATRRLTANTEASF.

By share of the sample, this clonotype is medium-sized. The chain links TRBV6-1 to TRBJ2-7; TRBD1 matches 8 bases. The CDR3 is 15 amino acids. The germline gives CDR1 MNHNS, CDR2 SASEGT. J was trimmed by 7 bases and V by 3 bases; bases with no gene match: 11. This CDR3 reads CASSDPGGDLGEQYF. In DNA form, the CDR3 reads TGTGCCAGCAGTGACCCAGGGGGCGATTTGGGTGAGCAGTACTTC.

There are many counts of this clonotype. The V call is TRBV5-1, the J call TRBJ2-7; no clear D. The CDR3 is made up of 14 amino acids. Germline V gene data show CDR1 as SGHRS and CDR2 as YFSETQ. V lost 0 bases and J 6 bases, leaving 13 bases between the germline ends. The CDR3 spells CASSLGLSRTEQYF. The CDR3, as DNA: TGCGCCAGCAGCTTGGGACTTTCCAGAACCGAGCAGTACTTC.

This clonotype was detected ten times or more. This chain connects TRBV11-2 to TRBJ2-3; D is uncertain. Trimming pared 5 bases from V and 4 bases from J, leaving 13 bases between. CDR3 length: 14 residues. CDR1 and CDR2 (germline): SGHAT, FQNNGV. The CDR3 DNA follows: TGTGCCAGCAGCCTCCGGGTAGACGCAGATACGCAGTATTTT. It specifies CASSLRVDADTQYF. Together with reference TRBV11-2 and TRBJ2-3, the CDR3 gives the full variable domain: EAGVAQSPRYKIIEKRQSVAFWCNPISGHATLYWYQQILGQGPKLLIQFQNNGVVDDSQLPKDRFSAERLKGVDSTLKIQPAKLEDSAVYLCASSLRVDADTQYFGPGTRLTVL.

This clonotype appeared many times. This rearrangement joins TRBV19 to TRBJ2-1; D may be TRBD1 (5 bases). The CDR3 length is 15 residues. Germline V gene sequence: CDR1 LNHDA, CDR2 SQIVND (reference sequence). V gave up 10 bases and J gave up 6 bases, with 22 bases separating them. CDR3 amino acids: CATAREHRVFNEQFF. The CDR3 DNA follows: TGTGCCACCGCCAGGGAACATCGGGTTTTCAATGAGCAGTTCTTC.

This clonotype was recorded at least ten times. The CDR3 DNA reads as TGCAGTGCTAGAGGCATTATGATCGGGAGCACAGATACGCAGTATTTT. The encoded protein is CSARGIMIGSTDTQYF. The J gene is TRBJ2-3, the V gene TRBV20-1; no clear D gene. Trimming left V 1 base short and J 0 bases short, with 14 bases between. CDR3 size: 16 residues. In germline, CDR1 is DFQATT, CDR2 SNEGSKA (reference sequence).

This clonotype was seen only once. CDR3 coding DNA: TGTGCCTGGAGAGGTCAGGGTTACTTCGCCGAGCAGTACTTC. Protein sequence: CAWRGQGYFAEQYF. This rearrangement joins TRBV30 to TRBJ2-7, with D perhaps matching TRBD1 (5 bases). Germline V gene lookup returns CDR1 GTSNPN and CDR2 SVGIG (reference sequence). Trimming took 3 bases from V and 6 from J, leaving 18 bases between them. This CDR3 spans 14 amino acids. Drawing the rest from reference TRBV30 and TRBJ2-7, the complete variable domain is SQTIHQWPATLVQPVGSPLSLECTVEGTSNPNLYWYRQAAGRGLQLLFYSVGIGQISSEVPQNLSASRPQDRQFILSSKKLLLSDSGFYLCAWRGQGYFAEQYFGPGTRLTVT.

The chain has TRBV13 and TRBJ2-7, with TRBD1 identical over 7 bases. Germline V gives CDR1 PRHDT, CDR2 FYEKMQ (reference sequence). V shed 5 bases, J shed 13 bases, and the junction held 17 bases outside the gene matches. The CDR3 runs to 14 residues. The CDR3 protein is CASSQRQGSYDHYF. CDR3 nucleotide sequence: TGTGCCAGCAGCCAAAGACAGGGATCCTACGATCATTACTTC.

The chain joins TRBV6-1 to TRBJ2-7; D is undetermined. The CDR3 has 12 residues. Germline values: CDR1 MNHNS, CDR2 SASEGT. Trimming cost V 2 bases and J 3 bases, with 5 bases left between them. CDR3 DNA sequence: TGTGCCAGCAGTGAATCCGGCTACGAGCAGTACTTC. This gives the protein CASSESGYEQYF.

Note on this clonotype: A much larger clone sits a single nucleotide away, making a read error possible. The rearrangement uses TRBV6-5 and TRBJ2-3, with unresolved D. The germline V gene has CDR1 MNHEY and CDR2 SVGAGI. CDR3 length: 14 amino acids. V was trimmed by 2 bases and J by 6 bases, leaving 12 bases between them. The CDR3 DNA is TGTGCCAGCAGTTACGTGACACCGAGGGATACGCAGTATTTT. Residues: CASSYVTPRDTQYF.

There are many counts of this clonotype. The chain joins TRBV7-2 to TRBJ2-5, with D possibly being TRBD2 (6 bases). This CDR3 region has 13 residues. V lost 5 bases and J lost 9, with 16 bases in between. Germline assignment: CDR1 SGHTA and CDR2 FQGNSA. This chain's CDR3 is CASSLGAWEAQYF. As DNA, the CDR3 is TGTGCCAGCAGCCTAGGGGCGTGGGAGGCCCAGTACTTC. Filled out from reference TRBV7-2 and TRBJ2-5, the complete variable domain reads GAGVSQSPSNKVTEKGKDVELRCDPISGHTALYWYRQSLGQGLEFLIYFQGNSAPDKSGLPSDRFSAERTGGSVSTLTIQRTQQEDSAVYLCASSLGAWEAQYFGPGTRLLVL.